This record covers a single T cell receptor (beta chain). The sample belongs to a study of blood T cell repertoires in COVID-19. Study-wide background: There were acute and convalescent COVID-19 samples, and they came from the United States, Italy and Spain. From T cells, B-cell-depleted T cells, or PBMCs came the material, which was cDNA or gDNA.

J lost 0 bases, V lost 3 bases, and 9 bases had no gene match. CDR1 SGHKS and CDR2 YYEKEE come from the germline V gene (reference sequence). The CDR3 has 17 amino acids. Per the original methods: The authors estimated nucleated cell counts from reference gene primer amplification. The data were produced by immunoSEQ multiplex PCR, yet TCRdb's version contains in-frame clones alone and is incomplete. V, J and clone size reflect that table, while D and trimming were determined from the DNA. The table includes about 150,000 clones, 76% detected once. The J gene is TRBJ1-5, the V gene TRBV5-5, with TRBD1 identical over 7 bases. The sequence derives from a woman aged 80 or older with acute or convalescent COVID-19. Sequencing was carried out using peripheral blood. Here the CDR3 DNA reads TGTGCCAGCAGCTCCGGGACAGAACTATATAGCAATCAGCCCCAGCATTTT. This codes for CASSSGTELYSNQPQHF. Based on the CDR3 plus reference TRBV5-5 and TRBJ1-5, the full variable domain is DAGVTQSPTHLIKTRGQQVTLRCSPISGHKSVSWYQQVLGQGPQFIFQYYEKEERGRGNFPDRFSARQFPNYSSELNVNALLLGDSALYLCASSSGTELYSNQPQHFGDGTRLSIL.